This T cell receptor beta chain was identified in a study of blood T cell repertoires in COVID-19. This clone was picked up a small number of times. With 0 bases removed from V and 0 bases from J, the gap between germline ends came to 8 bases. Germline CDR1 SGHTA, CDR2 FQGNSA. The CDR3 extends over 15 amino acids. Using immunoSEQ multiplex PCR, the repertoire was profiled, and TCRdb retains in-frame clones only, with some absent. In the table there are around 190,000 clones, approximately 80% of which are singletons. Sequenced material: peripheral blood. This clonotype was obtained from a human donor in a cohort sampled during active COVID-19. V is TRBV7-2 and J is TRBJ1-2, with D perhaps matching TRBD1 (6 bases). CDR3 in amino acids: CASSLATGANYGYTF. The CDR3 region has the DNA TGTGCCAGCAGCTTAGCGACAGGAGCTAACTATGGCTACACCTTC.